These T cell receptor beta chains were read from a single sample in a study of T cell responses to AZD1222 COVID-19 vaccine. Clones were read by immunoSEQ multiplex PCR, and TCRdb kept only the in-frame ones, dropping some. The data hold 150,000 to 200,000 clones, with about nine tenths observed a single time. Sample: peripheral blood, taken on day 0 of AZD1222 vaccination. These receptors were collected from an adult in good health. CDR3s include the opening cysteine and the closing phenylalanine or tryptophan. A D gene is named only where the DNA matches it firmly. Clone size is shown for a subset of rows, as once, few, many or a class of expanded clone.

>TRBJ1-1|NA|NA|TRBV5-4
CASSFTATEAFF
TGTGCCAGCAGCTTTACAGCCACTGAAGCTTTCTTT
>TRBJ1-2|NA|NA|TRBV7-3
CASSISGASNYGYTF
TGTGCCAGCAGTATCTCAGGGGCTTCTAACTATGGCTACACCTTC
>TRBJ1-1|TRBD1|NA|TRBV5-5
CASSGGTGNTEAFF
TGTGCCAGCAGCGGAGGGACAGGAAACACTGAAGCTTTCTTT
>TRBJ1-2|TRBD1|NA|TRBV7-2
CASRHRTGASKDGYTF
TGTGCCAGCAGACATAGGACAGGGGCGAGTAAAGATGGCTACACCTTC
>TRBJ2-5|TRBD2|NA|TRBV19
CASNPKRGDLETQYF
TGTGCCAGTAATCCAAAGCGGGGGGACTTAGAGACCCAGTACTTC
>TRBJ2-7|NA|NA|TRBV6-6
CASRPGTPYEQYF
TGTGCCAGCAGGCCCGGGACACCTTACGAGCAGTACTTC
>TRBJ1-2|NA|few|TRBV6-4
CASSSGSGTGYTF
TGTGCCAGCAGTTCTGGGTCTGGTACTGGCTACACCTTC
>TRBJ1-1|NA|NA|TRBV28
CASRPFNTEAFF
TGTGCCAGCAGACCTTTCAACACTGAAGCTTTCTTT
>TRBJ2-7|NA|NA|TRBV28
CASSPSGGGYEQYF
TGTGCCAGCAGTCCTTCAGGGGGAGGCTACGAGCAGTACTTC
>TRBJ2-5|NA|NA|TRBV24-1
CATSDSSGTQETQYF
TGTGCCACCAGTGACTCCTCGGGGACTCAAGAGACCCAGTACTTC
>TRBJ2-2|TRBD1|NA|TRBV5-4
CASSQQGWNTGELFF
TGTGCCAGCAGTCAACAGGGGTGGAACACCGGGGAGCTGTTTTTT
>TRBJ1-4|NA|NA|TRBV2
CASNSQENEKLFF
TGTGCCAGCAACTCACAGGAGAATGAAAAACTGTTTTTT
>TRBJ1-2|NA|NA|TRBV15
CATSRLRVGANYGYTF
TGTGCCACCAGCAGACTACGCGTGGGGGCGAACTATGGCTACACCTTC
>TRBJ1-5|NA|NA|TRBV2
CASSEGEWGQPQHF
TGTGCCAGCAGTGAGGGGGAGTGGGGTCAGCCCCAGCATTTT
>TRBJ1-2|NA|NA|TRBV27
CASRSAGPQASYTF
TGTGCCAGCAGGTCTGCCGGGCCTCAGGCGAGCTACACCTTC
>TRBJ1-4|TRBD1|NA|TRBV28
CASKSGGIEKLFF
TGTGCCAGCAAGTCAGGGGGCATTGAAAAACTGTTTTTT
>TRBJ1-2|NA|NA|TRBV12-3/TRBV12-4
CASSLHWGYTF
TGTGCCAGCAGTTTACACTGGGGCTACACCTTC
>TRBJ2-7|NA|NA|TRBV13
CASSAGDGSYEQYF
TGTGCCAGCAGCGCAGGGGACGGCTCCTACGAGCAGTACTTC
>TRBJ2-3|NA|NA|TRBV5-1
CASSLFTTSTDTQYF
TGCGCCAGCAGCTTGTTTACGACTAGCACAGATACGCAGTATTTT
>TRBJ1-1|NA|NA|TRBV5-1
CASSSRVAYTEAFF
TGCGCCAGCAGCTCCAGGGTAGCGTACACTGAAGCTTTCTTT
>TRBJ2-7|NA|NA|TRBV7-9
CASSLGMYYEQYF
TGTGCCAGCAGCCTAGGGATGTACTACGAGCAGTACTTC
>TRBJ2-7|NA|NA|TRBV11-2
CASNRLGGEQYF
TGTGCCAGCAACAGACTAGGGGGCGAGCAGTACTTC